Listed below are T cell receptor beta chains from one sample, sequenced in a study of T cell repertoires in cytomegalovirus infection. TCRdb fed the reads into MiXCR, producing one record per CDR3 protein. The data contain 290,000 or so distinct CDR3 sequences, approximately 10% of them seen just once; the ten biggest clones take up about 2.3%. The source material was PBMCs. The receptor source for this set is a human donor in good health (CMV status not recorded). Some clones in this sample may be carry-over from other donors' samples. The CDR3 runs from the conserved cysteine through the conserved F or W. A D gene is named only where the DNA matches it firmly.

J gene: TRBJ2-2; D gene: -; V gene: TRBV18; CDR3 length: 14; CDR3 protein: CASSPSGATGELFF
J gene: TRBJ2-3; D gene: -; V gene: TRBV10-3; CDR3 length: 12; CDR3 protein: CAISESRDTQYF
J gene: TRBJ2-1; D gene: TRBD2; V gene: TRBV20-1; CDR3 length: 16; CDR3 protein: CSARMRLAGGYNEQFF
J gene: TRBJ2-1; D gene: TRBD1; V gene: TRBV20-1; CDR3 length: 13; CDR3 protein: CSAGTVSYNEQFF
J gene: TRBJ1-1; D gene: -; V gene: TRBV20-1; CDR3 length: 16; CDR3 protein: CSARRTPSKVNTEAFF
J gene: TRBJ2-5; D gene: TRBD1; V gene: TRBV7-2; CDR3 length: 13; CDR3 protein: CASSWGQQETQYF
J gene: TRBJ2-3; D gene: -; V gene: TRBV12-3/TRBV12-4; CDR3 length: 12; CDR3 protein: CAGGKSTDTQYF
J gene: TRBJ1-5; D gene: TRBD1; V gene: TRBV15; CDR3 length: 23; CDR3 protein: CATSRDAGQGAQLLLYSNQPQHF
J gene: TRBJ2-3; D gene: TRBD2; V gene: TRBV7-2; CDR3 length: 16; CDR3 protein: CASSLTSGSLGDTQYF
J gene: TRBJ2-5; D gene: -; V gene: TRBV28; CDR3 length: 12; CDR3 protein: CASSLNQETQYF
J gene: TRBJ2-3; D gene: TRBD2; V gene: TRBV5-1; CDR3 length: 17; CDR3 protein: CASSPGTSGGFTDTQYF
J gene: TRBJ1-2; D gene: -; V gene: TRBV7-2; CDR3 length: 15; CDR3 protein: CASTPGVGGERGYTF
J gene: TRBJ2-3; D gene: -; V gene: TRBV7-9; CDR3 length: 16; CDR3 protein: CASSLRGGRSTDTQYF
J gene: TRBJ2-2; D gene: -; V gene: TRBV5-6; CDR3 length: 16; CDR3 protein: CASSLTGELNTGELFF
J gene: TRBJ1-1; D gene: -; V gene: TRBV18; CDR3 length: 14; CDR3 protein: CASSPSPEGTEAFF
J gene: TRBJ1-6; D gene: -; V gene: TRBV20-1; CDR3 length: 14; CDR3 protein: CSARAPSKHSPLHF
J gene: TRBJ1-1; D gene: -; V gene: TRBV5-1; CDR3 length: 14; CDR3 protein: CASSLASRASEAFF
J gene: TRBJ1-6; D gene: -; V gene: TRBV7-2; CDR3 length: 14; CDR3 protein: CASRPDRSDSPLHF
J gene: TRBJ1-4; D gene: TRBD1; V gene: TRBV6-1; CDR3 length: 15; CDR3 protein: CASSLGTATNEKLFF
J gene: TRBJ2-2; D gene: TRBD1; V gene: TRBV27; CDR3 length: 16; CDR3 protein: CASSFRDRAGTGELFF
J gene: TRBJ2-6; D gene: TRBD1; V gene: TRBV4-3; CDR3 length: 21; CDR3 protein: CASSQDIFGQGLFSGANVLTF
J gene: TRBJ2-7; D gene: TRBD1; V gene: TRBV29-1; CDR3 length: 13; CDR3 protein: CSVRGRISYEQYF
J gene: TRBJ2-3; D gene: TRBD1; V gene: TRBV6-5; CDR3 length: 16; CDR3 protein: CASSLQTGGLPGGQYF
J gene: TRBJ2-3; D gene: -; V gene: TRBV29-1; CDR3 length: 12; CDR3 protein: CSVHHSTDTQYF
J gene: TRBJ2-5; D gene: TRBD1; V gene: TRBV29-1; CDR3 length: 14; CDR3 protein: CSVESGQDQETQYF
J gene: TRBJ2-5; D gene: -; V gene: TRBV7-2; CDR3 length: 19; CDR3 protein: CASSPRGSGGRNKKETQYF
J gene: TRBJ1-1; D gene: TRBD1; V gene: TRBV6-2/TRBV6-3; CDR3 length: 14; CDR3 protein: CASSGGARGTEAFF
J gene: TRBJ2-1; D gene: -; V gene: TRBV6-8; CDR3 length: 13; CDR3 protein: CASRAGSGTLIFF
J gene: TRBJ1-2; D gene: -; V gene: TRBV12-3/TRBV12-4; CDR3 length: 15; CDR3 protein: CASSLSGEANYGYTF
J gene: TRBJ2-7; D gene: -; V gene: TRBV6-2/TRBV6-3; CDR3 length: 14; CDR3 protein: CASSGRDRSYEQYF
J gene: TRBJ2-5; D gene: TRBD2; V gene: TRBV10-1; CDR3 length: 15; CDR3 protein: CASSARTSLGETQYF
J gene: TRBJ2-1; D gene: -; V gene: TRBV29-1; CDR3 length: 16; CDR3 protein: CSVEGGGELAYNEQFF
J gene: TRBJ2-1; D gene: -; V gene: TRBV2; CDR3 length: 12; CDR3 protein: CASRTRHDEQFF
J gene: TRBJ2-2; D gene: TRBD1; V gene: TRBV5-1; CDR3 length: 17; CDR3 protein: CASSLAAGGAGTGELFF
J gene: TRBJ1-1; D gene: -; V gene: TRBV5-4; CDR3 length: 13; CDR3 protein: CASSTDGVTEAFF